The next 7 T cell receptor beta chains were all read from a single sample in a study of cytomegalovirus exposure and HLA in healthy donors. The PCR had 60 Vbeta and 13 Jbeta primers. TCRdb's table, derived via immunoSEQ multiplex PCR, lists solely in-frame clones and lacks some. The sample includes more than 150,000 clones, about 77% of them seen just once. Sequenced sample: PBMCs. These receptors were obtained from a woman in her twenties or thirties in good health and CMV-seropositive.

The CDR3 bases are TGTGCCAGCAGCGTCTTAAGCGCCGGACAGGGGGCGTTTACCTTC. Its translation is CASSVLSAGQGAFTF. This rearrangement joins TRBV9 to TRBJ1-2; 11 bases match TRBD1. The V gene's germline CDR1 is SGDLS and CDR2 YYNGEE. V gave up 2 bases and J gave up 14 bases; unmatched junction bases: 14. The CDR3 is 15 amino acids.

The rearrangement uses TRBV25-1 and TRBJ2-1; a possible D gene is TRBD1 (5 bases). The CDR3 sequence is 12 residues long. With 3 bases removed from V and 9 bases from J, the gap between germline ends came to 9 bases. Germline CDR1 is MGHDK and CDR2 is SYGVNS. The CDR3 DNA follows: TGTGCCAGCAGTGATCCAGGGTTTGAGCAGTTCTTC. It specifies CASSDPGFEQFF.

The chain carries TRBV9 and TRBJ2-7; unclear D gene. Per the germline V gene, CDR1 is SGDLS and CDR2 is YYNGEE. This CDR3 is built from 13 residues. V was clipped by 0 bases and J by 3 bases, with 7 bases between them. CDR3 bases: TGTGCCAGCAGCGTAGGGCCGTTCTACGAGCAGTACTTC. Translation gives CASSVGPFYEQYF.

Only a few counts were recorded for this clone. The chain carries TRBV7-8 and TRBJ1-2, with D maybe TRBD1 (5 bases). Trimming removed 1 base from V and 4 bases from J, with 7 bases in between. In germline, CDR1 is SGHVS, CDR2 FQNEAQ. The CDR3 is made up of 13 amino acids. In nucleotides, the CDR3 is TGTGCCAGCAGCTTAGGACAGACCTATGGCTACACCTTC. Translating gives CASSLGQTYGYTF.

The V gene is TRBV6-5, the J gene TRBJ1-4; 8 bases fit TRBD1. Trimming took 4 bases from V and 11 from J; bases not matched to a gene: 9. There are 14 residues in the CDR3. Germline CDR1 MNHEY, CDR2 SVGAGI. The CDR3 sequence: CASSSLGTGWKLFF. Here the CDR3 DNA reads TGTGCCAGCAGTTCACTCGGGACAGGCTGGAAACTGTTTTTT.

The V gene is TRBV28, the J gene TRBJ1-2, with TRBD1 matching over 10 bases. This CDR3 contains 15 residues. Per the germline V gene, CDR1 is MDHEN and CDR2 is SYDVKM. V was pared by 3 bases and J by 7 bases, with 8 bases of the junction left unmatched. The CDR3 coding sequence is TGTGCCAGCAGTTTGACAGGGGGCGCACGCCTTGGCTACACCTTC. Its protein is CASSLTGGARLGYTF.

CDR3 region: CASSIEGGAFYGYTF. The CDR3 DNA is TGTGCCAGTAGTATTGAAGGGGGCGCATTCTATGGCTACACCTTC. The rearrangement links TRBV19 to TRBJ1-2; TRBD1 matches 7 bases. The V gene end was trimmed by 3 bases and the J gene end by 4 bases; junction bases not matched to a gene: 8. From germline, CDR1 is LNHDA and CDR2 SQIVND (reference sequence). The CDR3 has 15 residues.